These 12 T cell receptor beta chains were all obtained from the same sample, sequenced in a study of blood T cell repertoires in COVID-19. The protocol was immunoSEQ multiplex PCR, while the TCRdb copy is restricted to in-frame clones and leaves out a portion. This table has 68,000 or so clones, just over 85% appearing once. The sequencing sample was made of peripheral blood. These receptors were obtained from a man aged 25 to 40 with acute or convalescent COVID-19.

This clone came up once. The chain links TRBV5-5 to TRBJ1-4, with unresolved D. Trimming cost V 5 bases and J 3 bases, with 11 bases left between them. Per germline, CDR1 SGHKS and CDR2 YYEKEE (reference sequence). This CDR3 region has 14 residues. The CDR3 reads CASSSGMSNEKLFF. The CDR3 DNA reads TGTGCCAGCAGTTCCGGGATGTCTAATGAAAAACTGTTTTTT.

CDR3 loop: CASSSRLTGELFF. The CDR3 nucleotides are TGTGCCAGCAGTTCCAGACTCACCGGGGAGCTGTTTTTT. The V gene is TRBV28, the J gene TRBJ2-2, with D unresolved. The CDR3 runs to 13 residues. In germline, CDR1 is MDHEN, CDR2 SYDVKM. The ends were cut back, 4 bases at V and 4 bases at J, with 7 bases in the middle.

The V call is TRBV2, the J call TRBJ2-5; D is ambiguous. With 7 bases removed from V and 1 base from J, the gap between germline ends came to 13 bases. This CDR3 contains 14 residues. CDR1 and CDR2 (germline): SNHLY, FYNNEI. CDR3 nucleotide sequence: TGTGCCAGCAAGTTAGGTACAGCCCAAGAGACCCAGTACTTC. Amino acids: CASKLGTAQETQYF.

V usage is TRBV9 and J usage is TRBJ1-2, with D maybe TRBD1 (5 bases). The V and J ends lost 3 bases and 8 bases respectively, with 14 bases between them. This CDR3 is 13 amino acids long. The V gene's germline CDR1 is SGDLS and CDR2 YYNGEE. The CDR3 region is CASSAGRRGGYTF. The CDR3 DNA is TGTGCCAGCAGCGCCGGGAGAAGGGGCGGCTACACCTTC.

The CDR3 spells CASSLDRWSGTEAFF. The CDR3 region has the DNA TGTGCCAGCAGCTTAGATCGGTGGTCGGGAACTGAAGCTTTCTTT. V usage is TRBV7-2 and J usage is TRBJ1-1; D gene uncertain. From germline, CDR1 is SGHTA and CDR2 FQGNSA. V was clipped by 1 base and J by 5 bases, with 14 bases between them. The CDR3 runs to 15 residues.

The chain carries TRBV9 and TRBJ1-1, with D uncertain. V lost 0 bases and J lost 2, with 17 bases in between. The length of the CDR3 is 17 residues. Looked up from germline, CDR1 is SGDLS and CDR2 is YYNGEE. This CDR3 is CASSVGGGLGPNTEAFF. The CDR3 nucleotides are TGTGCCAGCAGCGTAGGCGGAGGACTTGGGCCTAACACTGAAGCTTTCTTT.

This rearrangement joins TRBV7-8 to TRBJ1-6; 7 nucleotides align to TRBD1. Germline V CDR1 and CDR2: SGHVS, FQNEAQ. The CDR3 is 16 residues long. Trimming at V came to 5 bases and at J to 7 bases, leaving 11 bases not matched to a gene. DNA for the CDR3: TGTGCCAGCAGCCCCTATAGGACAGGTTCAAATTCACCCCTCCACTTT. Amino acids: CASSPYRTGSNSPLHF. Using reference TRBV7-8 and TRBJ1-6 for the parts outside the CDR3, the full variable domain is GAGVSQSPRYKVAKRGQDVALRCDPISGHVSLFWYQQALGQGPEFLTYFQNEAQLDKSGLPSDRFFAERPEGSVSTLKIQRTQQEDSAVYLCASSPYRTGSNSPLHFGNGTRLTVT.

The chain carries TRBV6-5 and TRBJ1-1; D is perhaps TRBD1 (5 bases). The germline V gene encodes CDR1 MNHEY and CDR2 SVGAGI. Trimming cost V 0 bases and J 7 bases, with 15 bases left between them. The CDR3 totals 15 residues. The CDR3 here is CASSYSSGGASEAFF. CDR3 nucleotide sequence: TGTGCCAGCAGTTACTCGAGCGGCGGGGCTAGTGAAGCTTTCTTT.

The rearrangement uses TRBV10-3 and TRBJ2-3, with TRBD2 matching 13 bases. Trimming removed 3 bases from V and 4 bases from J; junction bases left unmatched: 4. The V gene's germline CDR1 is ENHRY and CDR2 SYGVKD. CDR3 length: 16 residues. In nucleotides, the CDR3 is TGTGCCATCAGTGACCGGACTAGCGGGAGTTCAGATACGCAGTATTTT. Residues: CAISDRTSGSSDTQYF.

The chain links TRBV24-1 to TRBJ2-2; possibly TRBD1 for D (6 bases). The germline CDR1 and CDR2 sequences are KGHDR and SFDVKD. The CDR3 runs 15 residues. The V and J ends lost 1 base and 9 bases respectively, with 14 bases between them. The CDR3 coding sequence is TGTGCCACCAGTGATTTACGTGACCGGGACAGGGAGCTGTTTTTT. It translates to CATSDLRDRDRELFF.

This rearrangement joins TRBV28 to TRBJ2-3; D perhaps matches TRBD1 (6 bases). This CDR3 has 13 residues. Deletions cut 6 bases from V and 1 base from J, with 8 bases between. CDR1 and CDR2 (germline): MDHEN, SYDVKM. CDR3 nucleotide sequence: TGTGCCAGCAGCGCAGGGGGCACAGATACGCAGTATTTT. It specifies CASSAGGTDTQYF.

The rearrangement joins TRBV5-1 to TRBJ2-3; D call uncertain. There are 13 residues in the CDR3. Trimming removed 4 bases at V and 4 bases at J, with 10 bases between. Per germline, CDR1 SGHRS and CDR2 YFSETQ. The CDR3 coding sequence is TGCGCCAGCAGCCGAGATGGGCCAGATACGCAGTATTTT. Translating it yields CASSRDGPDTQYF.